This T cell receptor beta chain originates from a study of blood T cell repertoires in COVID-19. In the study's own analysis: Researchers report that nucleated cell counts were estimated from reference gene primer amplification. Libraries were prepared by immunoSEQ multiplex PCR; TCRdb keeps only in-frame clonotypes and omits some of them. V and J calls and clone size are given by that table; D and trimming were obtained from the DNA. The table has about 300,000 clones, over 75% seen once; the top ten hold about 4.6%. Recruitment covered 20 to 25 US areas and drew participants whose ages spanned roughly 18 to 90 years. The study counted Cohort 3 donors as recovered given two negative PCRs, clearance, or symptom resolution. The CDR3 loop spans 16 amino acids. CDR1 and CDR2 (germline): MNHEY, SVGAGI. V trimming: 0 bases; J trimming: 1 base; junction bases outside the gene matches: 4. The sample holds one count of this clone.

This receptor was obtained from a man aged 30-40 years who had recovered from COVID-19. Material for sequencing was PBMCs or T cells enriched from blood (not recorded which). The chain combines TRBV6-5 with TRBJ2-5, with 8 bases lining up with TRBD2. The CDR3, as DNA: TGTGCCAGCAGTTACTCGACACTAGCGGTCCAAGAGACCCAGTACTTC. Protein product: CASSYSTLAVQETQYF.